This T cell receptor (beta chain) is from a study of blood T cell repertoires in COVID-19. Per the authors' pipeline: Cell counts per sample came from amplifying reference gene primers. The data were produced by immunoSEQ multiplex PCR, yet TCRdb's version contains in-frame clones alone and is incomplete. For V, J and clone size, that table is used; D and trimming come from the DNA. Of approximately 450,000 clones detected, more than 85% appear once; the ten largest clones hold around 4.5%. Specimen: peripheral blood. The clonotype originates from a young woman with acute or convalescent COVID-19.

This CDR3 reads CASSPRTVGELFF. CDR3 sequence (DNA): TGTGCCAGCAGTCCCCGGACAGTTGGGGAGCTGTTTTTT. V usage is TRBV6-2 or TRBV6-3 and J usage is TRBJ2-2; D possibly corresponds to TRBD1 (6 bases). V was trimmed by 5 bases and J by 8 bases, leaving 12 bases between them. CDR3 length: 13 amino acids. Germline CDR1 MNHEY, CDR2 SVGEGT.